The 18 T cell receptor beta chains listed next were all sequenced from one sample in a study of STAT5B mutations in CD4+ large granular lymphocyte leukemia. The table came from immunoSEQ multiplex PCR; TCRdb's copy has only in-frame clones and leaves some out. The table has some 30,000 clones, approximately 80% seen once. Sequencing was done on a sample of CD4+ T cells from blood buffy coats. These receptors all stem from a human donor in good health.

The V gene is TRBV10-3, the J gene TRBJ1-5; 8 bases are shared with TRBD1. J lost 2 bases, V lost 6 bases, and 6 bases had no gene match. In germline, CDR1 is ENHRY, CDR2 SYGVKD. The CDR3 has 15 amino acids. The CDR3 region has the DNA TGTGCCATCAGCAGGGGGCAGGGTGGCAATCAGCCCCAGCATTTT. It translates to CAISRGQGGNQPQHF.

The chain couples TRBV28 to TRBJ2-2; 9 nucleotides match TRBD2. J lost 3 bases, V lost 3 bases, and 11 bases had no gene match. CDR3 length: 18 residues. From germline, CDR1 is MDHEN and CDR2 SYDVKM. The CDR3 spells CASSFVGGRGPDTGELFF. In DNA, the CDR3 is TGTGCCAGCAGTTTTGTGGGCGGGAGGGGCCCCGACACCGGGGAGCTGTTTTTT.

The genes are TRBV5-4 and TRBJ2-7; 9 nucleotides line up with TRBD1. The CDR3 consists of 15 residues. With V trimmed by 2 bases and J by 5 bases, 8 bases remained unmatched. Germline V CDR1 and CDR2: SGHNT, YYREEE (reference sequence). Here the CDR3 reads CASSFPPGQGDEQYF. CDR3 coding DNA: TGTGCCAGCAGCTTTCCCCCGGGACAGGGTGACGAGCAGTACTTC. Full variable domain (rest looked up from reference TRBV5-4 and TRBJ2-7): ETGVTQSPTHLIKTRGQQVTLRCSSQSGHNTVSWYQQALGQGPQFIFQYYREEENGRGNFPPRFSGLQFPNYSSELNVNALELDDSALYLCASSFPPGQGDEQYFGPGTRLTVT.

This clone appeared a few times. The chain joins TRBV2 to TRBJ1-5, with D uncertain. The CDR3 is made up of 14 amino acids. Germline CDR1 reads SNHLY; CDR2 reads FYNNEI. V gave up 3 bases and J gave up 4 bases, with 10 bases separating them. The DNA for the CDR3 is TGTGCCAGCAGTGAGAGAGTGGGTAATCAGCCCCAGCATTTT. It codes for CASSERVGNQPQHF.

This clone was seen a few times. The CDR3 bases are TGCGCCAGCAGCTCGCGGGAGGGCAGGGTGAACACTGAAGCTTTCTTT. Its translation is CASSSREGRVNTEAFF. This chain connects TRBV4-1 to TRBJ1-1; possible D gene TRBD1, 5 bases. V dropped 5 bases and J dropped 0 bases, with 16 bases sitting between them. CDR1 is MGHRA, CDR2 YSYEKL, per germline. CDR3 length equals 16 residues.

The chain uses TRBV10-3 and TRBJ1-1, with D perhaps TRBD1 (5 bases). Germline CDR1 is ENHRY and CDR2 is SYGVKD. Trimming removed 3 bases at V and 5 bases at J, with 13 bases between. The CDR3 is 14 residues long. CDR3 nucleotides: TGTGCCATCAGTGAAGGACAAAGGAGGACTGAAGCTTTCTTT. Translating it yields CAISEGQRRTEAFF.

This clone occurred once. The identical CDR3 is also encoded by other nucleotide sequences in the sample. The V call is TRBV25-1, the J call TRBJ1-2, with 11 bases aligning to TRBD1. V lost 6 bases and J lost 3; bases outside the gene matches: 12. Germline CDR1 reads MGHDK; CDR2 reads SYGVNS. The CDR3 consists of 17 residues. CDR3 coding DNA: TGTGCCAGCAGCGGTTCCGGGACAGGGGGAATTTACTATGGCTACACCTTC. Translating gives CASSGSGTGGIYYGYTF.

The chain employs TRBV7-2 and TRBJ2-5; D not resolved. The assigned J gene may be wrong: the sequence end matches TRBJ2-7 better. Germline CDR1 is SGHTA and CDR2 is FQGNSA. The CDR3 has 12 amino acids. CDR3 sequence reads: CASSSASYEQYF. CDR3 sequence (DNA): TGTGCCAGCAGCTCGGCTAGCTACGAGCAGTACTTC.

V usage is TRBV6-6 and J usage is TRBJ1-2; D gene uncertain. The CDR3 is made up of 14 amino acids. Trimming took off 7 bases at V and 3 bases at J, with 15 bases between the two ends. The V gene's germline CDR1 is MNHNY and CDR2 SVGAGI (reference sequence). CDR3 nucleotides: TGTGCCAGCACCTACCGGGCCGTGGACTATGGCTACACCTTC. Protein product: CASTYRAVDYGYTF.

The chain has TRBV6-1 and TRBJ2-3; unclear D gene. The CDR3 is made up of 13 amino acids. Germline V gives CDR1 MNHNS, CDR2 SASEGT. V was shortened by 4 bases and J by 7 bases, with 12 bases between the two germline ends. CDR3 region: CASSASVAYTQYF. The CDR3 DNA is TGTGCCAGCAGTGCCTCTGTGGCCTATACGCAGTATTTT.

The V and J genes are TRBV28 and TRBJ1-1; TRBD1 aligns across 9 bases. The junction had 3 bases not matched to a gene; V was cut back by 7 bases and J by 0 bases. From germline, CDR1 is MDHEN and CDR2 SYDVKM. The CDR3 contains 14 residues. The DNA of the CDR3 is TGTGCCAGCACTAGACAGGGGGTGAACACTGAAGCTTTCTTT. Amino acid sequence: CASTRQGVNTEAFF. Full variable domain (remainder filled in from reference TRBV28 and TRBJ1-1): DVKVTQSSRYLVKRTGEKVFLECVQDMDHENMFWYRQDPGLGLRLIYFSYDVKMKEKGDIPEGYSVSREKKERFSLILESASTNQTSMYLCASTRQGVNTEAFFGQGTRLTVV.

CDR3 coding DNA: TGTGCCAGCAGCTTGGCCGTAGCGGGAAGGGAGACCCAGTACTTC. Amino acid sequence: CASSLAVAGRETQYF. The chain is built from TRBV5-5 and TRBJ2-5; TRBD2 agrees at 8 bases. CDR3 length: 15 residues. The germline gives CDR1 SGHKS, CDR2 YYEKEE (reference sequence). The V and J ends lost 0 bases and 5 bases, in that order; junction bases with no gene match: 6.

The chain has TRBV28 and TRBJ2-3; TRBD2 matches at 7 bases. Germline CDR1 is MDHEN and CDR2 is SYDVKM. The length of the CDR3 is 14 residues. Losses at the gene ends were 6 bases for V and 6 bases for J; bases not matched to a gene: 9. CDR3 sequence (DNA): TGTGCCAGCAGGGTTGGCGGGAGTTCTGATACGCAGTATTTT. Translating it yields CASRVGGSSDTQYF.

The CDR3 DNA reads as TGTGCCAGCAGCTTGTCAACAGATACGCAGTATTTT. Translation: CASSLSTDTQYF. The rearrangement uses TRBV11-2 and TRBJ2-3; D remains unclear. Trimming removed 3 bases from V and 3 bases from J, with 4 bases in between. The CDR3 spans 12 residues. In germline, CDR1 is SGHAT, CDR2 FQNNGV.

V is TRBV2 and J is TRBJ2-3; no clear D gene. In germline, CDR1 is SNHLY, CDR2 FYNNEI. The CDR3 covers 11 residues. V lost 7 bases to trimming and J lost 5 bases, with 7 bases between them. The CDR3 DNA is TGTGCCAGCACCTGGGAAGATACGCAGTATTTT. Amino acids: CASTWEDTQYF.

This chain joins TRBV11-2 and TRBJ2-5; 10 bases align to TRBD1. The J call may not be correct, given that the DNA end is closer to TRBJ2-7. This CDR3 has 15 amino acids. Per germline, CDR1 SGHAT and CDR2 FQNNGV. DNA of the CDR3: TGTGCCAGCAGCACATACAGGGACAGGGGTCACGAGCAGTACTTC. Translated, it gives CASSTYRDRGHEQYF.

This rearrangement joins TRBV5-1 to TRBJ2-7; 7 bases are a match to TRBD1. V gave up 4 bases and J gave up 2 bases; unmatched junction bases: 6. Per the germline V gene, CDR1 is SGHRS and CDR2 is YFSETQ. There are 14 residues in the CDR3. The CDR3 sequence: CASSPGQVPYEQYF. Written as DNA, the CDR3 is TGCGCCAGCAGCCCAGGACAGGTTCCCTACGAGCAGTACTTC.

This clone appeared a few times. This chain links TRBV5-4 with TRBJ1-1; D is ambiguous. V gave up 5 bases and J gave up 7 bases, with 15 bases separating them. Germline assignment: CDR1 SGHNT and CDR2 YYREEE (reference sequence). CDR3 length: 13 residues. The CDR3 region has the DNA TGTGCCAGCAGTTCCGGTATTCAGATTGAAGCTTTCTTT. Its protein is CASSSGIQIEAFF.